This is a list of T cell receptor beta chains from one sample in a study of shared clonotypes between healthy human individuals. Clones were read by immunoSEQ multiplex PCR, and TCRdb kept only the in-frame ones, dropping some. This sample has millions of clones, with 90% to 95% found just once. What was sequenced was naive CD4+ T cells sorted from blood. All receptors derive from a man between 18 and 35 years old in good health. Each CDR3 is given with its conserved first and last residue. D genes are given only for firm matches. Clone size, where shown, is once, few, many, or a class for clones that have expanded.

D: TRBD1
J: TRBJ1-5
V: TRBV25-1
size: -
CDR3: CASSGEGAVPNQPQHF
DNA: TGTGCCAGCAGTGGGGAGGGGGCAGTTCCCAATCAGCCCCAGCATTTT

D: -
J: TRBJ2-7
V: TRBV10-3
size: few
CDR3: CAIRPISSYEQYF
DNA: TGTGCCATTAGGCCTATCAGCTCCTACGAGCAGTACTTC

D: -
J: TRBJ2-5
V: TRBV21-1
size: -
CDR3: CASSKARTGGETQYF
DNA: TGTGCCAGCAGCAAAGCCAGGACAGGGGGAGAGACCCAGTACTTC

D: -
J: TRBJ2-3
V: TRBV2
size: -
CDR3: CASRNNRDSDTQYF
DNA: TGTGCCAGCAGAAATAACAGGGATTCAGATACGCAGTATTTT

D: -
J: TRBJ2-7
V: TRBV25-1
size: -
CDR3: CASSAAQPGSSFYEQYF
DNA: TGTGCCAGCAGTGCCGCCCAACCGGGATCTAGTTTCTACGAGCAGTACTTC

D: TRBD1
J: TRBJ1-6
V: TRBV6-6
size: -
CDR3: CASSYTGGNSPLHF
DNA: TGTGCCAGCAGTTACACAGGGGGCAATTCACCCCTCCACTTT

D: -
J: TRBJ2-3
V: TRBV7-9
size: once
CDR3: CASSQGAGYTDTQYF
DNA: TGTGCCAGCAGCCAGGGTGCGGGGTACACAGATACGCAGTATTTT

D: TRBD1
J: TRBJ2-3
V: TRBV5-1
size: -
CDR3: CASSSSTGATDTQYF
DNA: TGCGCCAGCAGCTCGTCGACAGGGGCCACAGATACGCAGTATTTT

D: TRBD1
J: TRBJ1-2
V: TRBV13
size: -
CDR3: CASSLVGTGGYGYTF
DNA: TGTGCCAGCAGCTTAGTAGGGACAGGGGGTTATGGCTACACCTTC

D: -
J: TRBJ2-5
V: TRBV5-1
size: -
CDR3: CASSLLELETQYF
DNA: TGCGCCAGCAGCTTGTTAGAGCTAGAGACCCAGTACTTC

D: TRBD1
J: TRBJ1-5
V: TRBV7-2
size: -
CDR3: CASSQDRGYSNQPQHF
DNA: TGTGCCAGCAGCCAAGACAGGGGATATAGCAATCAGCCCCAGCATTTT

D: -
J: TRBJ1-5
V: TRBV5-1
size: -
CDR3: CASSLGGRYNQPQHF
DNA: TGCGCCAGCAGCTTGGGAGGACGGTACAATCAGCCCCAGCATTTT

D: -
J: TRBJ2-2
V: TRBV7-2
size: once
CDR3: CASSLVENTGELFF
DNA: TGTGCCAGCAGCTTAGTGGAGAACACCGGGGAGCTGTTTTTT

D: -
J: TRBJ1-1
V: TRBV5-1
size: -
CDR3: CASSLEGQGTEAFF
DNA: TGCGCCAGCAGCTTGGAAGGTCAGGGGACTGAAGCTTTCTTT

D: -
J: TRBJ1-5
V: TRBV6-4
size: -
CDR3: CASRGKQDSRNQPQHF
DNA: TGTGCCAGCAGGGGGAAACAGGACAGTCGCAATCAGCCCCAGCATTTT

D: TRBD2
J: TRBJ2-1
V: TRBV7-9
size: once
CDR3: CASSFLSGISYNEQFF
DNA: TGTGCCAGCAGCTTTTTGAGCGGGATTTCCTACAATGAGCAGTTCTTC

D: -
J: TRBJ2-7
V: TRBV6-5
size: once
CDR3: CASSSPGVEQYF
DNA: TGTGCCAGCAGCTCTCCAGGGGTCGAGCAGTACTTC

D: -
J: TRBJ2-1
V: TRBV2
size: -
CDR3: CASRTDPNKYNEQFF
DNA: TGTGCCAGCAGGACCGACCCAAACAAATACAATGAGCAGTTCTTC

D: TRBD1
J: TRBJ2-7
V: TRBV5-1
size: -
CDR3: CASSSFGLPGQAVYEQYF
DNA: TGCGCCAGCAGCTCATTCGGACTGCCAGGACAGGCGGTCTACGAGCAGTACTTC

D: TRBD1
J: TRBJ2-7
V: TRBV6-6
size: -
CDR3: CASSPRGTGPYEQYF
DNA: TGTGCCAGCAGCCCTCGGGGGACAGGACCTTACGAGCAGTACTTC

D: -
J: TRBJ1-6
V: TRBV6-5
size: -
CDR3: CASSYSGISPLHF
DNA: TGTGCCAGCAGTTACTCTGGGATCAGTCCCCTCCACTTT

D: -
J: TRBJ1-3
V: TRBV27
size: -
CDR3: CASSFSGPGNTIYF
DNA: TGTGCCAGCAGTTTCTCAGGGCCTGGAAACACCATATATTTT

D: -
J: TRBJ1-2
V: TRBV30
size: -
CDR3: CAWSLPGRRRHTNYGYTF
DNA: TGTGCCTGGAGTTTGCCGGGACGCCGAAGACACACTAACTATGGCTACACCTTC

D: -
J: TRBJ2-7
V: TRBV23-1
size: -
CDR3: CASSQSVQLALYEQYF
DNA: TGCGCCAGCAGTCAATCGGTCCAACTAGCTCTCTACGAGCAGTACTTC

D: -
J: TRBJ2-7
V: TRBV30
size: -
CDR3: CAWGRGGGPYEQYF
DNA: TGTGCCTGGGGCCGTGGTGGGGGCCCCTACGAGCAGTACTTC

D: -
J: TRBJ2-1
V: TRBV6-1
size: -
CDR3: CAIRPGDGEQFF
DNA: TGTGCCATACGACCCGGAGACGGTGAGCAGTTCTTC

D: -
J: TRBJ1-5
V: TRBV7-2
size: -
CDR3: CASSLVIDQPQHF
DNA: TGTGCCAGCAGCCTCGTTATTGATCAGCCCCAGCATTTT

D: -
J: TRBJ2-7
V: TRBV4-1
size: -
CDR3: CASSQVEGNYEQYF
DNA: TGCGCCAGCAGCCAAGTAGAGGGAAACTACGAGCAGTACTTC

D: -
J: TRBJ2-3
V: TRBV6-5
size: -
CDR3: CASSYSGRDTDTQYF
DNA: TGTGCCAGCAGTTACTCGGGCAGGGACACAGATACGCAGTATTTT

D: -
J: TRBJ1-5
V: TRBV30
size: -
CDR3: CAWSVGGAGNQPQHF
DNA: TGTGCCTGGAGTGTAGGAGGGGCGGGAAATCAGCCCCAGCATTTT

D: -
J: TRBJ1-6
V: TRBV6-5
size: -
CDR3: CASSSNVGHSPLHF
DNA: TGTGCCAGCAGTTCAAACGTTGGACATTCACCCCTCCACTTT

D: TRBD2
J: TRBJ2-5
V: TRBV7-2
size: -
CDR3: CASRSLAGIMGTQYF
DNA: TGTGCCAGCAGATCTCTAGCGGGCATAATGGGGACCCAGTACTTC

D: TRBD2
J: TRBJ2-2
V: TRBV7-3
size: -
CDR3: CASSLILAGSGELFF
DNA: TGTGCCAGCAGCTTAATTCTAGCGGGGTCCGGGGAGCTGTTTTTT

D: TRBD2
J: TRBJ2-1
V: TRBV6-6
size: -
CDR3: CASSSQRGVSEQFF
DNA: TGTGCCAGCAGTTCCCAGCGGGGGGTCAGTGAGCAGTTCTTC

D: TRBD2
J: TRBJ2-7
V: TRBV28
size: -
CDR3: CASSLATSGSYEQYF
DNA: TGTGCCAGCAGTTTGGCGACTAGCGGCTCCTACGAGCAGTACTTC

D: -
J: TRBJ1-3
V: TRBV30
size: -
CDR3: CAWTGEAFYSGNTIYF
DNA: TGTGCCTGGACGGGGGAGGCATTTTACTCTGGAAACACCATATATTTT

D: -
J: TRBJ2-7
V: TRBV19
size: -
CDR3: CASSMAANFYEQYF
DNA: TGTGCCAGTAGTATGGCCGCCAACTTCTACGAGCAGTACTTC

D: TRBD1
J: TRBJ1-2
V: TRBV5-1
size: once
CDR3: CASSSQGGYGYTF
DNA: TGCGCCAGCAGCTCGCAGGGGGGATATGGCTACACCTTC

D: -
J: TRBJ2-7
V: TRBV9
size: -
CDR3: CASSGELGAYEQYF
DNA: TGTGCCAGCAGCGGGGAACTAGGAGCCTACGAGCAGTACTTC

D: TRBD1
J: TRBJ2-7
V: TRBV6-5
size: -
CDR3: CASSTRDRGYDEQYF
DNA: TGTGCCAGCAGTACCCGGGACAGGGGTTACGACGAGCAGTACTTC

D: -
J: TRBJ2-7
V: TRBV6-5
size: -
CDR3: CASSPVGRGWYEQYF
DNA: TGTGCCAGCAGCCCGGTGGGCAGGGGATGGTACGAGCAGTACTTC